The 23 T cell receptor beta chains reported below all come from one sample, sequenced in a study of blood T cell repertoires in COVID-19. The repertoire was sequenced with immunoSEQ multiplex PCR; TCRdb's copy has only in-frame clones and lacks some. The table shows 250,000 to 350,000 clones, with 87% occurring only once. The sequenced sample consisted of PBMCs or T cells enriched from blood (not recorded which). The receptors were gathered from a woman in her 30s who had recovered from COVID-19.

The CDR3 DNA reads as TGTGCCAGCAGCTTCCGGATCTTCCCACAGGGAGTTGGGACTAGCGGCACAGATACGCAGTATTTT. Amino acids: CASSFRIFPQGVGTSGTDTQYF. J is TRBJ2-3 and V is TRBV21-1; TRBD2, the table's D call, lacks a check against the DNA. TRBV21-1 is classified as a pseudogene. CDR3 length: 22 amino acids.

V gene TRBV7-2 combines with J gene TRBJ2-2, with 10 positions matching TRBD1. V trimming: 1 base; J trimming: 5 bases; junction bases outside the gene matches: 4. CDR1 SGHTA and CDR2 FQGNSA come from the germline V gene. This CDR3 has 16 amino acids. The CDR3, as DNA: TGTGCCAGCAGCTTAGTGGGGGACAGGGGTACCGGGGAGCTGTTTTTT. Translating gives CASSLVGDRGTGELFF.

Remarks on this clone: At one end, the junction sequence differs from germline, possibly due to a read error. The chain combines TRBV3-1 (or the pseudogene TRBV3-2) with TRBJ2-7; a weak D match, TRBD1 (6 bases). Germline V gives CDR1 LGHDT, CDR2 YNNKEL (reference sequence). The CDR3 is made up of 12 amino acids. The CDR3 spells CASSPRGSPAIF. The CDR3 coding sequence is TGTGCCAGCAGCCCAAGGGGGAGTCCAGCCATCTTC.

The rearrangement links TRBV9 to TRBJ1-4; 9 positions agree with TRBD1. Per germline, CDR1 SGDLS and CDR2 YYNGEE. J gave up 5 bases and V 0 bases, and 8 bases lay outside the gene matches. This CDR3 comprises 17 residues. The CDR3 here is CASSVGSGTGRNEKLFF. The CDR3 region has the DNA TGTGCCAGCAGCGTAGGGTCTGGGACAGGGCGCAATGAAAAACTGTTTTTT.

Only one count was recorded for this clone. This chain links TRBV19 with TRBJ1-1; D gene uncertain. The CDR3 length is 15 residues. With 5 bases removed from V and 6 bases from J, the gap between germline ends came to 19 bases. CDR1 and CDR2 (germline): LNHDA, SQIVND (reference sequence). In DNA form, the CDR3 reads TGTGCCAGTAGTCGAAGACGTAAAGAGGGCGCTGAAGCTTTCTTT. Translating gives CASSRRRKEGAEAFF.

V and J are TRBV2 and TRBJ2-3, with 10 positions matching TRBD1. The V and J ends lost 8 bases and 4 bases, in that order; junction bases with no gene match: 6. CDR3 length: 14 amino acids. Germline V gene sequence: CDR1 SNHLY, CDR2 FYNNEI. Here the CDR3 reads CASVRDRGADTQYF. DNA for the CDR3: TGTGCCAGCGTCCGGGACAGGGGCGCAGATACGCAGTATTTT.

The chain has TRBV4-2 and TRBJ1-1; D possibly corresponds to TRBD1 (6 bases). CDR3 length equals 16 residues. V was pared by 0 bases and J by 6 bases, with 17 bases between. The germline CDR1 and CDR2 sequences are LGHNA and YNFKEQ. The CDR3 nucleotides are TGTGCCAGCAGCCAAGATCTCGGAGGGGGGGGTGCTGAAGCTTTCTTT. It codes for CASSQDLGGGGAEAFF.

The chain employs TRBV7-9 and TRBJ1-2, with D possibly being TRBD1 (6 bases). The CDR3 consists of 14 residues. Germline CDR1 reads SEHNR; CDR2 reads FQNEAQ (reference sequence). V was clipped by 3 bases and J by 8 bases, with 16 bases between them. The CDR3 coding sequence is TGTGCCAGCAGCTTCCTGGGGGACATTGTAGGCTACACCTTC. Amino acid sequence: CASSFLGDIVGYTF.

This chain uses TRBV18 with TRBJ1-1; 7 nucleotides match TRBD1. CDR1 and CDR2 from the germline V gene are KGHSH and LQKENI. The CDR3 extends over 14 amino acids. V trimming: 6 bases; J trimming: 0 bases; junction bases outside the gene matches: 4. This chain's CDR3 is CASSVQGMNTEAFF. CDR3 bases: TGTGCCAGCTCGGTACAGGGGATGAACACTGAAGCTTTCTTT.

The rearrangement joins TRBV27 to TRBJ2-7; tentative D call: TRBD1 (6 bases). CDR3 length: 12 amino acids. V was pared by 6 bases and J by 6 bases, with 12 bases between. The germline V gene encodes CDR1 MNHEY and CDR2 SMNVEV (reference sequence). DNA of the CDR3: TGTGCCAGCAGCCAGGGGAACGGCGAGCAGTACTTC. Protein sequence: CASSQGNGEQYF.

The rearrangement joins TRBV6-5 to TRBJ1-2; D possibly corresponds to TRBD1 (5 bases). In germline, CDR1 is MNHEY, CDR2 SVGAGI. This CDR3 is built from 12 residues. Trimming removed 8 bases from V and 10 bases from J, with 17 bases in between. CDR3 protein: CASGAGTAAYTF. CDR3 DNA: TGTGCCAGCGGCGCCGGGACTGCTGCCTACACCTTC.

This sequence joins TRBV5-1 and TRBJ1-1; possibly TRBD1 for D (6 bases). The CDR3 sequence is 14 residues long. V lost 4 bases, J lost 2 bases, and 12 bases lay in between. Germline CDR1 and CDR2: SGHRS and YFSETQ. The CDR3 DNA is TGCGCCAGCAGCACGGGGGGCACCAACACTGAAGCTTTCTTT. Amino acid sequence: CASSTGGTNTEAFF.

In its sample, this clone was seen once. V is TRBV5-1 and J is TRBJ2-2; D not certain. This CDR3 has 14 amino acids. V was pared by 4 bases and J by 1 base, with 8 bases between. Germline V lookup: CDR1 SGHRS, CDR2 YFSETQ. CDR3 sequence reads: CASSAGQNTGELFF. The CDR3 DNA reads as TGCGCCAGCAGCGCAGGCCAGAACACCGGGGAGCTGTTTTTT.

V is TRBV11-2 and J is TRBJ1-2; unclear D gene. V was shortened by 1 base and J by 1 base, with 10 bases between the two germline ends. Germline V gives CDR1 SGHAT, CDR2 FQNNGV. The CDR3 spans 15 residues. CDR3 sequence: CASSLGWQNNYGYTF. The CDR3 DNA reads as TGTGCCAGCAGCTTAGGGTGGCAGAATAACTATGGCTACACCTTC.

This chain connects TRBV14 to TRBJ1-2, with D perhaps matching TRBD1 (5 bases). V was cut by 0 bases and J by 13 bases, with 15 bases left in between. Germline V gene sequence: CDR1 SGHDN, CDR2 FVKESK. The CDR3 is 13 residues long. Here the CDR3 DNA reads TGTGCCAGCAGCCAAGACACGAGCAGGGTGGTCACCTTC. Its translation: CASSQDTSRVVTF.

The chain recombines TRBV24-1 with TRBJ1-5; 11 nucleotides line up with TRBD1. V lost 3 bases to trimming and J lost 6 bases; unmatched junction nucleotides: 0. Germline CDR1 KGHDR, CDR2 SFDVKD. The CDR3 totals 14 residues. CDR3 sequence (DNA): TGTGCCACCAGTGATGGGACAGGGGGTCAGCCCCAGCATTTT. Translated: CATSDGTGGQPQHF.

The chain uses TRBV10-3 and TRBJ2-1; D is undetermined. This CDR3 comprises 12 residues. Germline V gene data show CDR1 as ENHRY and CDR2 as SYGVKD. Trimming shortened V by 0 bases and J by 6 bases, and 3 bases separated the two germline ends. The CDR3 DNA sequence: TGTGCCATCAGTGAGTCTCTCAATGAGCAGTTCTTC. It yields the protein CAISESLNEQFF.

This clone was observed a single time. J is TRBJ1-1 and V is TRBV12-5, with no clear D. CDR1 and CDR2 (germline): LGHNT, FRNRAP. Trimming left V 7 bases short and J 3 bases short, with 12 bases between. The CDR3 is 13 residues long. The CDR3 bases are TGTGCTAGTGCTCCGGGCGGGGACACTGAAGCTTTCTTT. Its translation is CASAPGGDTEAFF.

This clone was observed once. The chain combines TRBV5-1 with TRBJ2-1, with D possibly being TRBD2 (6 bases). V lost 8 bases and J lost 2, with 14 bases in between. Germline V gene sequence: CDR1 SGHRS, CDR2 YFSETQ. This CDR3 is 14 amino acids long. As DNA, the CDR3 is TGCGCCAGGCAAAGACTAGTTCCCTACAATGAGCAGTTCTTC. Amino acid sequence: CARQRLVPYNEQFF.

The rearrangement uses TRBV2 and TRBJ1-5; maybe TRBD1 (6 bases). With 9 bases removed from V and 6 bases from J, the gap between germline ends came to 18 bases. Germline V gene lookup returns CDR1 SNHLY and CDR2 FYNNEI. CDR3 length equals 14 residues. This CDR3 reads CASERQGLAQPQHF. The CDR3, as DNA: TGTGCCAGTGAGAGGCAGGGGTTGGCTCAGCCCCAGCATTTT.

The V call is TRBV5-1, the J call TRBJ1-2; the match to TRBD1 covers 12 bases. Losses at the gene ends were 4 bases for V and 3 bases for J; bases not matched to a gene: 7. The CDR3 loop spans 16 amino acids. Germline CDR1 SGHRS, CDR2 YFSETQ. Here the CDR3 DNA reads TGCGCCAGCAGCCCCGGGACAGGGGGCTTGGACTATGGCTACACCTTC. It translates to CASSPGTGGLDYGYTF.

The gene calls are TRBV6-1 and TRBJ1-1; D is ambiguous. The V gene lost 1 base and the J gene lost 5 bases, with 14 bases spanning the gap. Germline CDR1 reads MNHNS; CDR2 reads SASEGT. CDR3 length: 15 amino acids. CDR3 residues: CASSEVEGTRTEAFF. In nucleotides, the CDR3 is TGTGCCAGCAGTGAAGTCGAGGGAACAAGAACTGAAGCTTTCTTT.

J is TRBJ1-3 and V is TRBV7-6; no reliable D call. This CDR3 region has 15 residues. V was cut by 0 bases and J by 4 bases, with 10 bases left in between. CDR1 SGHVS and CDR2 FNYEAQ come from the germline V gene. The CDR3 loop is CASSLASGGGNTIYF. The CDR3 DNA follows: TGTGCCAGCAGCTTAGCGTCAGGAGGAGGAAACACCATATATTTT.